What follows is one TCR beta chain and its context. The CDR3 sequence is 13 residues long. The ends were cut back, 7 bases at V and 8 bases at J, with 15 bases in the middle. The germline gives CDR1 MNHNS, CDR2 SASEGT. TCRdb's table, derived via immunoSEQ multiplex PCR, lists solely in-frame clones and lacks some. Of some 2,500,000 clones in the sample, 90% to 95% were seen once. This record comes from a study of shared clonotypes between healthy human individuals. J is TRBJ2-1 and V is TRBV6-1; a weak D match, TRBD2 (5 bases). The clonotype was recovered from a man in his late teens or twenties in good health. Some clones in this sample may be carry-over from other donors' samples. The sequencing sample was made of naive CD4+ T cells from PBMCs. Regarding subset: CD45RA+ positively selected. The CDR3 DNA reads TGTGCCAGCAACCCGGACTCACGCGATGAGCAGTTCTTC. Its protein is CASNPDSRDEQFF.